This T cell receptor beta chain comes out of a study of T cell responses to AZD1222 COVID-19 vaccine (dated by TCRdb to the early 2020s). About the investigation overall: TCR sequencing was performed for about 250 trial participants, of whom roughly 200 were given two doses of AZD1222 and approximately 25 were given two doses of MenACWY control vaccine. Trial participants were enrolled into age subgroups of 18-55, 56-69 and 70-plus years, which contained about 150, 27 and 61 TCR-sequenced participants, respectively.

Findings and caveats that apply to the study as a whole: In the small 56-69-year group, the increase in depth fell short of significance, most likely because of low power. After two AZD1222 doses, both the breadth and the depth of spike-specific TCRs were significantly higher than at day 0 and than in MenACWY recipients. The vaccine-associated CD4 TCRs covered the entire spike protein, and the dominant responses fell in regions 160-218 and 743-854. Reportedly, almost half of the unique spike-specific TCRs recognized epitopes lying outside the regions that are mutated in the B.1.351 and B.1.1.7 variants. Only a handful of AZD1222 recipients were SARS-CoV-2 seropositive at baseline, limiting conclusions about previously exposed vaccinees. Participants were mostly white British, with more females than males. The authors suggested clonal diversity may have been underestimated. No day 14 peak-response samples were available, so repertoires were characterized only after the peak T cell response.

The intended sense of this specimen's time point label: about 28 days (+/-7) after the second vaccine dose. This sample's treatment or condition label indicates: meningococcal conjugate vaccine given as trial control. Vaccinee samples came from UK trials COV001 and COV002, including a single-blind randomized controlled phase 2/3 trial of AZD1222 (ChAdOx1 nCoV-19) in healthy adults. Trial participant PBMC samples were collected at day 0 and day 28 after the second dose for TCRbeta chain sequencing. Comment on this clone: The target of this receptor is not known. Per-base quality was not reported, and no clone a single base away is much larger than it.

The CDR3 measures 16 amino acids from cysteine to phenylalanine. This entry keeps only the CDR3 DNA: 48 bases, framed from base 1. V lost 5 bases and J lost 5 bases, and the count of bases not matched to a germline gene is 13. The germline V gene sets CDR1 to SGHTA and CDR2 to FQGNSA. The CDR3 regions of human TCRbeta chains were analyzed by immunosequencing. The authors' pipeline ran thus. TCRs in the repertoires were compared against a reference library of SARS-CoV-2-specific TCRs that had been generated with the MIRA antigen-specificity platform. Breadth meant the fraction of unique TCRs that were SARS-CoV-2-associated, whereas depth meant the fraction of total T cells that were SARS-CoV-2-associated. Using the MIRA data, every spike-specific TCR was mapped to the spike region that the TCR reacted to and assigned to either a CD4 or a CD8 class. Log10-transformed breadth and depth values were compared by one-way ANOVA with Sidak's multiple comparisons tests. The source is immuneACCESS, and TCRdb retained only in-frame sequences with V and J called. Part of the clones is not carried over; for the studies checked, unresolved V genes explain less than half of this, and the remainder is unexplained. The DNA was the basis for D and trimming; V, J and clone size are from that table. This sample comprises over 150,000 clones, over 85% of them detected only once. Of the sample, approximately 0.98% falls within the top ten clones.

The sequenced sample was peripheral blood, obtained 28 days after the second dose of the MenACWY control vaccine. The chain couples TRBV7-2 to TRBJ2-3; a stretch of 7 junction bases matches TRBD2. The clonotype was recovered from an adult who received the MenACWY meningococcal vaccine as a control. DNA sequence: TGTGCCAGCAGCCAGACGCTTCTGGGGGGGGAAGATACGCAGTATTTT. Its amino acids are CASSQTLLGGEDTQYF.